This T cell receptor beta chain was sequenced for a study of shared clonotypes between healthy human individuals. From CD4+ cells came CD45RA+ naive and CD45RA-negative memory subsets. Comments on this clone: The antigen remains unidentified.

Study results and limitations: On the whole, naive subsets had larger estimated richness than memory subsets had. With several donors compared, roughly 5% of naive CD4 clonotypes were shared.

This was a deep-level run. Some clones are missing from TCRdb's copy, which holds only in-frame ones; the method was immunoSEQ multiplex PCR. The sample comprises about a million clones, 70% to 85% of which are singletons, and 0.89% rests with the top ten. This TCR derives from a man aged 18 to 35 in good health. Some clones in this sample may be carry-over from other donors' samples. The sequenced sample consisted of memory CD4+ T cells from PBMCs. Indicated subset: CD45RA-negative fraction.

Here the CDR3 reads CASSLGDREGEQYF. CDR3 DNA: TGTGCCAGCAGCTTAGGTGACCGGGAGGGCGAGCAGTACTTC. The rearrangement uses TRBV7-3 and TRBJ2-7, with 8 bases fitting TRBD2. The CDR3 covers 14 residues. Trimming cost V 2 bases and J 6 bases; bases outside gene matches: 6. CDR1 is SGHTA and CDR2 is FQGTGA in the germline V gene.